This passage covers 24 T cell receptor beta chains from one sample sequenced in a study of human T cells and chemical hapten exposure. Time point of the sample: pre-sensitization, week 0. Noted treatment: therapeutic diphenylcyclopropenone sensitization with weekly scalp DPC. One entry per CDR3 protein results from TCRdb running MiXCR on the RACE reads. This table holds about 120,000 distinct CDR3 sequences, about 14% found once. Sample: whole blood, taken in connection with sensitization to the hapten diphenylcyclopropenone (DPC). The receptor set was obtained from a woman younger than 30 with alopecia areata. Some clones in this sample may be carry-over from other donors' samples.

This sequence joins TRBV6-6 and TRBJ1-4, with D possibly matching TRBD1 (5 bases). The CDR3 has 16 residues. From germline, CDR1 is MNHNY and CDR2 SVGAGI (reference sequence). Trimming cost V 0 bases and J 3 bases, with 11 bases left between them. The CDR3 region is CASSYSPGQANEKLFF. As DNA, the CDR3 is TGTGCCAGCAGTTACTCTCCGGGGCAAGCTAATGAAAAACTGTTTTTT.

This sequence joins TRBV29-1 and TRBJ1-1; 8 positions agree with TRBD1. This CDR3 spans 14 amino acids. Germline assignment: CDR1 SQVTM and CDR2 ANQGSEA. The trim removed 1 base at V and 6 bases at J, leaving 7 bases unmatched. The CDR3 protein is CSVEGGQGLAEAFF. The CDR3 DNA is TGCAGCGTTGAAGGAGGACAGGGCTTGGCTGAAGCTTTCTTT. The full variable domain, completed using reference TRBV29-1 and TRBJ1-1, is SAVISQKPSRDICQRGTSLTIQCQVDSQVTMMFWYRQQPGQSLTLIATANQGSEATYESGFVIDKFPISRPNLTFSTLTVSNMSPEDSSIYLCSVEGGQGLAEAFFGQGTRLTVV.

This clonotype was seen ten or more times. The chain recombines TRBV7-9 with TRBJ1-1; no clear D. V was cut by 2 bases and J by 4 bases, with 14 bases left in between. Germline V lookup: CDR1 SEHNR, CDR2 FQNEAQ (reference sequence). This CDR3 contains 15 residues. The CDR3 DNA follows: TGTGCCAGCAGCTTATTTCCGGGGAGGACCACTGAAGCTTTCTTT. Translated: CASSLFPGRTTEAFF.

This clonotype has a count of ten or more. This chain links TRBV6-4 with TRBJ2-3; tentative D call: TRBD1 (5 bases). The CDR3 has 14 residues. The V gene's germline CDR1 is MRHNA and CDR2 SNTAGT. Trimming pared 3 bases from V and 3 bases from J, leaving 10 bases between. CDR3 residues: CASSDGAETDTQYF. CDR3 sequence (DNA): TGTGCCAGCAGTGATGGGGCCGAAACAGATACGCAGTATTTT.

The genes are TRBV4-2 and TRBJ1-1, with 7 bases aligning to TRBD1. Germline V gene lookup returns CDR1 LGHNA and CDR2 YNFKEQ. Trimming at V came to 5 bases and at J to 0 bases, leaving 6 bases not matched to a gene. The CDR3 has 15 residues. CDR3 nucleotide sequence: TGTGCCAGCAGCACAGGGGACCCCTTGAACACTGAAGCTTTCTTT. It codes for CASSTGDPLNTEAFF.

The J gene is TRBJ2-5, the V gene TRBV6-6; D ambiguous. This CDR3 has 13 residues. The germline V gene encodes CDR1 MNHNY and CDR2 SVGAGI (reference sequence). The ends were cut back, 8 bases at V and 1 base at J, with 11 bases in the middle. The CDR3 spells CASETGFQETQYF. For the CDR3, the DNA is TGTGCCAGCGAGACCGGGTTCCAAGAGACCCAGTACTTC.

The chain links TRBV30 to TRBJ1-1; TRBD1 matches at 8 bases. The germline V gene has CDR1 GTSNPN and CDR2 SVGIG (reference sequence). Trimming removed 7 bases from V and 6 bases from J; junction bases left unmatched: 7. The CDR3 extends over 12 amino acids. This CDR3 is CAFDDRGPEAFF. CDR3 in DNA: TGTGCCTTCGATGACAGGGGCCCTGAAGCTTTCTTT.

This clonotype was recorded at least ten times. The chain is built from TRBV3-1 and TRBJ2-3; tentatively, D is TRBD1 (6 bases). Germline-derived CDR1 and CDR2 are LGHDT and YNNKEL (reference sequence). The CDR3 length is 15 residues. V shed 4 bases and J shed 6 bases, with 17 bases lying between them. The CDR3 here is CASSRKGEISDTQYF. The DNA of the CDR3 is TGTGCCAGCAGCCGAAAGGGGGAGATTAGCGATACGCAGTATTTT.

The CDR3 coding sequence is TGTGCCAGCAGCTTCAAAGCGGGGGGCATGGATGAGCAGTTCTTC. Translation: CASSFKAGGMDEQFF. The genes are TRBV7-7 and TRBJ2-1, with 9 bases identical to TRBD2. V gave up 3 bases and J gave up 8 bases; unmatched junction bases: 8. This CDR3 region has 15 residues. Looked up from germline, CDR1 is SSHAT and CDR2 is FNYEAQ (reference sequence).

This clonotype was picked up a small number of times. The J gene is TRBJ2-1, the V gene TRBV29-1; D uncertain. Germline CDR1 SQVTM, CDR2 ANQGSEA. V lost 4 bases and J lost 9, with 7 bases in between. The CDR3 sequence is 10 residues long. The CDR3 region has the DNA TGCAGCGTTGGTTCGTCTGAGCAGTTCTTC. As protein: CSVGSSEQFF.

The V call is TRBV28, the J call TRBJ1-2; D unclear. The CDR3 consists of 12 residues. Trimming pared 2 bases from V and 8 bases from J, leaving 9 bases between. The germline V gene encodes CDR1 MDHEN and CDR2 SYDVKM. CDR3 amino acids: CASSLINRGYTF. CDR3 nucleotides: TGTGCCAGCAGTTTAATAAATCGCGGCTACACCTTC.

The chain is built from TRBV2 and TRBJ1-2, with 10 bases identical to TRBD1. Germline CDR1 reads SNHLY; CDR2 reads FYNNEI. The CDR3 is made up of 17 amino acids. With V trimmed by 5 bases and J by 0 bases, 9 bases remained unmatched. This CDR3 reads CASSPLTGGRTNYGYTF. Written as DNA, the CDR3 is TGTGCCAGCAGTCCGTTGACAGGGGGCCGCACTAACTATGGCTACACCTTC.

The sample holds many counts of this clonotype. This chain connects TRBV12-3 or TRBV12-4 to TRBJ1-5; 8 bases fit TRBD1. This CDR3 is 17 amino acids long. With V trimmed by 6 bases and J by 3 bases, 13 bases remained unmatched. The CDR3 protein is CASRPRRRGLFNQPQHF. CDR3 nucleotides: TGTGCCAGCAGACCCAGACGCAGGGGGCTTTTCAATCAGCCCCAGCATTTT.

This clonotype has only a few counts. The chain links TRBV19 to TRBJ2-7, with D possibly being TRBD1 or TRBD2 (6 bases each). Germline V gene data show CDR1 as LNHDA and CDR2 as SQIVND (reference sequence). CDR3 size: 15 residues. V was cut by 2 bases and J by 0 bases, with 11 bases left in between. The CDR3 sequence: CASSILGGSSYEQYF. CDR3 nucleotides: TGTGCCAGTAGTATACTAGGGGGGAGCTCCTACGAGCAGTACTTC.

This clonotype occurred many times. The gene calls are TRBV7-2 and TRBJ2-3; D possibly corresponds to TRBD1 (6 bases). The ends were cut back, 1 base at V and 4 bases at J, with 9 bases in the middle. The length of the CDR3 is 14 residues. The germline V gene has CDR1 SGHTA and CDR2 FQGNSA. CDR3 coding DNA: TGTGCCAGCAGCTTAGGAGGGGGACCAGATACGCAGTATTTT. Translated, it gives CASSLGGGPDTQYF.

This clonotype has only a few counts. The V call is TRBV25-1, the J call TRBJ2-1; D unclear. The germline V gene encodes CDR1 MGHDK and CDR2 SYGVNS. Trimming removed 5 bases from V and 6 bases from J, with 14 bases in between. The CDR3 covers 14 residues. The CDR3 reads CASSFTRPGNEQFF. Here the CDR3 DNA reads TGTGCCAGCAGTTTCACCCGTCCGGGCAATGAGCAGTTCTTC.

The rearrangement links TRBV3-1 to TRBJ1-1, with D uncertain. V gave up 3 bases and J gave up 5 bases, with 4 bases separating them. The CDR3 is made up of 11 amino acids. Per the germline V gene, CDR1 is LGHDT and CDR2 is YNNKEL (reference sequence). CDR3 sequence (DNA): TGTGCCAGCAGCCAGGAGACTGAAGCTTTCTTT. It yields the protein CASSQETEAFF.

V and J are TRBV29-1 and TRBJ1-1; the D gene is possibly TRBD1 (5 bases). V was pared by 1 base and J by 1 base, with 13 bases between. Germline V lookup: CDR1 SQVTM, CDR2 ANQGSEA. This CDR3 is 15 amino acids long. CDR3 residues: CSVEVAGGGNTEAFF. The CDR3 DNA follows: TGCAGCGTTGAAGTGGCAGGCGGGGGGAACACTGAAGCTTTCTTT.

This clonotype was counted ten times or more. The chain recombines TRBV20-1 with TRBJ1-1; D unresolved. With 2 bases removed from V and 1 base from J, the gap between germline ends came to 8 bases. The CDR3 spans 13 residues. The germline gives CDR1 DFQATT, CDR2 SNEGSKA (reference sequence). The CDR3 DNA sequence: TGCAGTGCTAGAAGGACTGAGAACACTGAAGCTTTCTTT. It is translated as CSARRTENTEAFF.

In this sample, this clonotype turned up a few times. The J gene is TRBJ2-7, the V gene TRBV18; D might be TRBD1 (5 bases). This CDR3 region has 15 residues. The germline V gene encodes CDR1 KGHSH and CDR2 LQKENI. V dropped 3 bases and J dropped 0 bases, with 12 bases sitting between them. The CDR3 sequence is CASSPIGAASYEQYF. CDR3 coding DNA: TGTGCCAGCTCACCGATAGGGGCAGCCTCCTACGAGCAGTACTTC.

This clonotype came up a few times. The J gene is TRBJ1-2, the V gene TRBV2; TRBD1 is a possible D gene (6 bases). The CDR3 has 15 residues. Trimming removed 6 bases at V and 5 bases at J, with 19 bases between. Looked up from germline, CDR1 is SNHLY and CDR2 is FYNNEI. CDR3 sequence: CASSTQGISTYGYTF. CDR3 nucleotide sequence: TGTGCCAGCAGCACACAGGGAATTTCCACATATGGCTACACCTTC.

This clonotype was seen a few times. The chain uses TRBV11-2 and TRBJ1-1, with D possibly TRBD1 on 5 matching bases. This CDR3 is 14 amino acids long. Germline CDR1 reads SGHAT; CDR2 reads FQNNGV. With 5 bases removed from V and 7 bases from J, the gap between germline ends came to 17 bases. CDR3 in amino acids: CASSQLAGLSEAFF. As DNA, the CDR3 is TGTGCCAGCAGCCAGCTAGCGGGGCTTAGTGAAGCTTTCTTT.

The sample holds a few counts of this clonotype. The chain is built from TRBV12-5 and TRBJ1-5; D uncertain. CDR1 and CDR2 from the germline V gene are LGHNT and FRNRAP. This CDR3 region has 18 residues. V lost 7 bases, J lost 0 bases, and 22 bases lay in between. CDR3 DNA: TGTGCTAGTGTCGGGAGAAACCCCCGGTGGTATAGCAATCAGCCCCAGCATTTT. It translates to CASVGRNPRWYSNQPQHF.

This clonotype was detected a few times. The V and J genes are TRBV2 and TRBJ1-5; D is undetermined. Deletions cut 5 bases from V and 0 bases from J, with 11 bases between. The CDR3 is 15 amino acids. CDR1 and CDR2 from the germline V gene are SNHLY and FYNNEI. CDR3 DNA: TGTGCCAGCAGTAGGTCTGTCAGTAGCAATCAGCCCCAGCATTTT. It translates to CASSRSVSSNQPQHF.